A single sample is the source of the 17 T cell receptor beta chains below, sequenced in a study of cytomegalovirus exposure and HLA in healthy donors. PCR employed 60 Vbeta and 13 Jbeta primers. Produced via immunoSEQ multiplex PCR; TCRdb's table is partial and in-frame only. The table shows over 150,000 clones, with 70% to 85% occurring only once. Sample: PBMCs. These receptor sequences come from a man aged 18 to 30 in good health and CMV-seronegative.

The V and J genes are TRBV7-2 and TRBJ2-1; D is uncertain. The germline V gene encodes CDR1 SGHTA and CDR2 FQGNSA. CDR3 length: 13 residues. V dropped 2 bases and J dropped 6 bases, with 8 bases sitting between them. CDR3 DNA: TGTGCCAGCAGCTTACAAGCTTTCAATGAGCAGTTCTTC. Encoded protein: CASSLQAFNEQFF. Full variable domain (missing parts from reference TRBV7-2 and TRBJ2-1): GAGVSQSPSNKVTEKGKDVELRCDPISGHTALYWYRQSLGQGLEFLIYFQGNSAPDKSGLPSDRFSAERTGGSVSTLTIQRTQQEDSAVYLCASSLQAFNEQFFGPGTRLTVL.

CDR3 protein: CASTPFAGAGELFF. DNA for the CDR3: TGTGCCAGCACCCCGTTCGCGGGCGCCGGGGAGCTGTTTTTT. The chain couples TRBV5-4 to TRBJ2-2, with a tentative D call TRBD2 (5 bases). This CDR3 contains 14 residues. Germline V gene data show CDR1 as SGHNT and CDR2 as YYREEE (reference sequence). V gave up 6 bases and J gave up 6 bases, with 15 bases separating them.

CDR3 sequence: CASRELRGLNTEAFF. As DNA, the CDR3 is TGTGCCAGCAGAGAGCTTAGGGGATTGAACACTGAAGCTTTCTTT. The chain employs TRBV6-1 and TRBJ1-1; D perhaps matches TRBD1 (5 bases). Trimming removed 6 bases at V and 0 bases at J, with 14 bases between. Germline loops: CDR1 MNHNS, CDR2 SASEGT. The CDR3 is 15 residues long.

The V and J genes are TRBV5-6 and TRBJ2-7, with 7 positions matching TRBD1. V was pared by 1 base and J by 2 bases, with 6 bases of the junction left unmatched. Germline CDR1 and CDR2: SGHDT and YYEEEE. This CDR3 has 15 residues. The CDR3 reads CASSLRGQKAYEQYF. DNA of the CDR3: TGTGCCAGCAGCTTGAGGGGGCAGAAGGCCTACGAGCAGTACTTC.

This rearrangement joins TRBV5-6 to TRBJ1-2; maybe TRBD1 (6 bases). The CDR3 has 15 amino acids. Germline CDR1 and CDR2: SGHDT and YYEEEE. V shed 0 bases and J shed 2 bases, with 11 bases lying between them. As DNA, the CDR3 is TGTGCCAGCAGCTTGGACAGGGCCCAAAACTATGGCTACACCTTC. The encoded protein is CASSLDRAQNYGYTF.

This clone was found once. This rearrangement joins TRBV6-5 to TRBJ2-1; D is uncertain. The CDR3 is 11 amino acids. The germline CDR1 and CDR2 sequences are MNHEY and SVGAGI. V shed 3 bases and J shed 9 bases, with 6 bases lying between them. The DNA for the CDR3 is TGTGCCAGCAGTTATAAGAGTGAGCAGTTCTTC. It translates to CASSYKSEQFF.

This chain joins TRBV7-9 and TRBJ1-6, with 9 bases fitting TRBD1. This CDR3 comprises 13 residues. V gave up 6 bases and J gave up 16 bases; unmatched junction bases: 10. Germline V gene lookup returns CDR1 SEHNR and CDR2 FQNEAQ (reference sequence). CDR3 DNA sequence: TGTGCCAGCAGGGAAGAGAAGGGACAGGGTCTCCACTTT. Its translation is CASREEKGQGLHF.

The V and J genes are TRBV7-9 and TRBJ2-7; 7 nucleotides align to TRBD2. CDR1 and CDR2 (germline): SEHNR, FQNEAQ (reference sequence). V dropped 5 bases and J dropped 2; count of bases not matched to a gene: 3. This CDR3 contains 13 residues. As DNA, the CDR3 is TGTGCCAGCAGCGATGCGGGGGCCTACGAGCAGTACTTC. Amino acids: CASSDAGAYEQYF.

The DNA of the CDR3 is TGTGCCAGCAGTCCCCTAGGACTAGCGATCGATGAGCAGTTCTTC. It specifies CASSPLGLAIDEQFF. The chain employs TRBV27 and TRBJ2-1; 9 nucleotides line up with TRBD2. Trimming at V came to 5 bases and at J to 8 bases, leaving 10 bases not matched to a gene. CDR1 is MNHEY and CDR2 is SMNVEV in the germline V gene (reference sequence). This CDR3 is built from 15 residues.

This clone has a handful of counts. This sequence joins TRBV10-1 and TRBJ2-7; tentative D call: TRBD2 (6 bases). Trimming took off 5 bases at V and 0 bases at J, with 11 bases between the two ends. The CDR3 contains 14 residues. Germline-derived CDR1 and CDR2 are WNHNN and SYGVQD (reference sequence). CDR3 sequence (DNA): TGCGCCAGCAGTTCGGGAGACAGCTCCTACGAGCAGTACTTC. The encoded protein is CASSSGDSSYEQYF.

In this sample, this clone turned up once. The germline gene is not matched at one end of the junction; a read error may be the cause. The CDR3 DNA reads TGTTCCAGCAGCTTATGGGACAGGGGTCAAGAGACCCAGTACTTC. This sequence encodes CSSSLWDRGQETQYF. The chain is built from TRBV7-9 and TRBJ2-5; 10 positions agree with TRBD1. Per the germline V gene, CDR1 is SEHNR and CDR2 is FQNEAQ (reference sequence). The CDR3 covers 15 residues.

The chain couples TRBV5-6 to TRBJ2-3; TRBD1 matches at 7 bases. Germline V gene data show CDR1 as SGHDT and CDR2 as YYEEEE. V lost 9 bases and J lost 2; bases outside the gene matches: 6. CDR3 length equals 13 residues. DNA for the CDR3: TGTGCCACGTCAGGGGGAAACACAGATACGCAGTATTTT. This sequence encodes CATSGGNTDTQYF.

CDR3 in amino acids: CASSLIKYPGIQFF. CDR3 in DNA: TGTGCCAGCAGCTTAATTAAGTATCCGGGGATCCAGTTCTTC. The chain couples TRBV7-4 to TRBJ2-1, with a possible D match to TRBD2 (5 bases). Trimming left V 2 bases short and J 13 bases short, with 18 bases between. Germline V gives CDR1 SGHVT, CDR2 SQSDAQ. This CDR3 spans 14 amino acids.

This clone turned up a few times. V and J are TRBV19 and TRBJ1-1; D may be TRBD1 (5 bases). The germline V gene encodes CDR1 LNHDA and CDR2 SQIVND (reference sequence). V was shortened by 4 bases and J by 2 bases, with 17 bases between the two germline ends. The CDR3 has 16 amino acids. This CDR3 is CASSNSPTDPNTEAFF. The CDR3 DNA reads TGTGCCAGTAGTAATTCCCCGACAGATCCCAACACTGAAGCTTTCTTT.

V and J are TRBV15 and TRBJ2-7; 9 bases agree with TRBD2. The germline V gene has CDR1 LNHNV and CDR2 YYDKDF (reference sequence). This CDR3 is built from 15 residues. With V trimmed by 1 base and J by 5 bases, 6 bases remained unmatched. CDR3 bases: TGTGCCACCAGCAGAGGGGGACTAGCATCAGACGAGCAGTACTTC. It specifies CATSRGGLASDEQYF.

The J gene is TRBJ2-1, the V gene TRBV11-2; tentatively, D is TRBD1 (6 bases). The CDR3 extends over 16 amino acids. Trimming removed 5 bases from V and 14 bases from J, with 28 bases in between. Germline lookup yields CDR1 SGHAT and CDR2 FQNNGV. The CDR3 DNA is TGTGCCAGCAGCGCCCTAACCCGACAGGCCCGCCCGAGGGAGTTCTTC. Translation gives CASSALTRQARPREFF.

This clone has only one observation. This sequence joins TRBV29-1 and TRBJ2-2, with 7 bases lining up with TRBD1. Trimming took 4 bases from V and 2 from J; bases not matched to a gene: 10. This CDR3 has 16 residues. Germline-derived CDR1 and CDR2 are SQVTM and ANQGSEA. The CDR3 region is CSVAGVGTENTGELFF. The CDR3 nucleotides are TGCAGCGTTGCCGGGGTTGGGACAGAAAACACCGGGGAGCTGTTTTTT.